The source of this T cell receptor (beta chain) is a study of blood T cell repertoires in COVID-19. Background on the study: Donors in the United States, Italy and Spain gave samples during acute or convalescent COVID-19. Sample material is recorded as cDNA or gDNA derived from T cells, B-cell-depleted T cells, or PBMCs.

In the study's own analysis: Amplification of reference gene primers provided the estimated nucleated cell counts. The repertoire was sequenced with immunoSEQ multiplex PCR; TCRdb's copy has only in-frame clones and lacks some. Clone size and V and J calls were adopted from that table, with D and trimming inferred from the DNA. Of about 100,000 clones listed, 91% are singletons. The sequence came from a man between 50 and 59 years old with active COVID-19. Sequenced input: peripheral blood.

The CDR3 DNA reads as TGTGCCAGCAGCTCTCAGACAGGGAGGCCCAAAAACATTCAGTACTTC. It codes for CASSSQTGRPKNIQYF. The chain couples TRBV5-4 to TRBJ2-4; TRBD1 is a possible D gene (7 bases). Germline V gene data show CDR1 as SGHNT and CDR2 as YYREEE (reference sequence). CDR3 size: 16 residues. Trimming removed 3 bases from V and 2 bases from J, with 15 bases in between.